This T cell receptor beta chain appears in the sequencing data of a study of OX40 agonist ivuxolimab in advanced cancers. Study-wide context: People in dose escalation had one of these cancers: hepatocellular carcinoma, melanoma, renal cell or head and neck cancer. Three dose-escalation patients had partial responses: one with hepatocellular carcinoma and two with cutaneous melanoma.

Comments on this clone: Antigen: not known.

Whole-study results and caveats: Blood T cells, both CD4+ and CD8+, expanded clonally by week 6 at 0.1 to 3.0 mg/kg. Part of the nonresponder group also had normalized T-cell clonal expansion that was low.

Repertoires were generated with immunoSEQ multiplex PCR, while TCRdb's copy carries only in-frame clones and drops some. Here the sample spans under 75,000 clones, 92% being singletons. The sample was CD4+ or CD8+ T cells sorted from blood, taken in a trial of the OX40 agonist ivuxolimab. The source is an adult with an advanced solid tumor such as melanoma, head and neck, liver or kidney cancer.

CDR3 sequence (DNA): TGCGCCAGCAGTGTCACTGGACTAGCGGGGGGGCCGGTCACAGATACGCAGTATTTT. Translating it yields CASSVTGLAGGPVTDTQYF. The chain is built from TRBV10-2 and TRBJ2-3; the match to TRBD2 covers 15 bases. The CDR3 contains 19 residues. Germline V gives CDR1 WSHSY, CDR2 SAAADI. Trimming removed 4 bases from V and 2 bases from J; junction bases left unmatched: 10.